These T cell receptor beta chains were read from a single sample in a study of CD8+CD57+ T cells in acquired aplastic anemia. Each CDR3 protein gets one entry after TCRdb re-called the reads with MiXCR. The sample lists approximately 200,000 distinct CDR3 sequences, roughly half occurring once. Sequenced input: sorted CD4+, CD8+, or CD8+CD57+ T cells (not recorded which) from PBMCs. The receptors originated from a human donor in good health, serving as a control. CDR3s include the opening cysteine and the closing phenylalanine or tryptophan. Each record gives: D gene, V gene, clone size, J gene, CDR3 DNA, CDR3 protein. A D gene is named only where the DNA matches it firmly. The size field is filled for only some rows; it gives once, few, many or a size class.

D gene: .
V gene: TRBV15
clone size: .
J gene: TRBJ1-2
CDR3 DNA: TGTGCCACCAGCAGAGAGGACAACGGAAATGGCTACACCTTC
CDR3 protein: CATSREDNGNGYTF

D gene: .
V gene: TRBV29-1
clone size: .
J gene: TRBJ1-2
CDR3 DNA: TGCAGCGTTCACGACAGTACCTATGGCTACACCTTC
CDR3 protein: CSVHDSTYGYTF

D gene: .
V gene: TRBV7-3
clone size: .
J gene: TRBJ2-7
CDR3 DNA: TGCGCCAGCAGCTGGGGGACCGGGGAGCAGTACTTC
CDR3 protein: CASSWGTGEQYF

D gene: .
V gene: TRBV29-1
clone size: once
J gene: TRBJ1-2
CDR3 DNA: TGCAGCGTTGACGACAGGATGATGGGCTACACCTTC
CDR3 protein: CSVDDRMMGYTF

D gene: TRBD1
V gene: TRBV15
clone size: few
J gene: TRBJ1-6
CDR3 DNA: TGTGCCACCAGCAGAGGAACAGGGGGCGGGTCACCCCTCCACTTT
CDR3 protein: CATSRGTGGGSPLHF

D gene: .
V gene: TRBV6-2/TRBV6-3
clone size: many
J gene: TRBJ2-3
CDR3 DNA: TGTGCCAGCAGTTGGGCGGGGGATACGCAGTATTTT
CDR3 protein: CASSWAGDTQYF

D gene: .
V gene: TRBV19
clone size: once
J gene: TRBJ1-5
CDR3 DNA: TGTGCCAGCGCCTTGGGGGTGGGCAATCAGCCCCAGCATTTT
CDR3 protein: CASALGVGNQPQHF

D gene: .
V gene: TRBV7-8
clone size: many
J gene: TRBJ1-1
CDR3 DNA: TGTGCCAGCAGCCTAGGGGAGACTGAAGCTTTCTTT
CDR3 protein: CASSLGETEAFF

D gene: TRBD2
V gene: TRBV28
clone size: few
J gene: TRBJ2-3
CDR3 DNA: TGTGCCGGGGGACTAGCGGGGACAGATACGCAGTATTTT
CDR3 protein: CAGGLAGTDTQYF

D gene: .
V gene: TRBV29-1
clone size: .
J gene: TRBJ1-1
CDR3 DNA: TGCAGCGTTGAAGTGATCGGGCAGGGGTGGACTGAAGCTTTCTTT
CDR3 protein: CSVEVIGQGWTEAFF

D gene: .
V gene: TRBV7-2
clone size: few
J gene: TRBJ1-2
CDR3 DNA: TGTGCCAGCAGCCCCCGGACTACTGGCTACACCTTC
CDR3 protein: CASSPRTTGYTF

D gene: TRBD1
V gene: TRBV11-2
clone size: .
J gene: TRBJ1-1
CDR3 DNA: TGTGCCAGCAGCTTAGGCCGGGACAGGCGTTTGAGCACTGAAGCTTTCTTT
CDR3 protein: CASSLGRDRRLSTEAFF

D gene: .
V gene: TRBV4-2
clone size: many
J gene: TRBJ1-5
CDR3 DNA: TGTGCCAGCAGCCAAGGGGACCGGCCCCAGCATTTT
CDR3 protein: CASSQGDRPQHF

D gene: TRBD1
V gene: TRBV19
clone size: .
J gene: TRBJ2-3
CDR3 DNA: TGTGCCAGTAGCGGGACAGCTAGCACAGATACGCAGTATTTT
CDR3 protein: CASSGTASTDTQYF

D gene: .
V gene: TRBV5-5
clone size: many
J gene: TRBJ1-6
CDR3 DNA: TGTGCCAGCAGCTTGGCAGCACCAAATTCACCCCTCCACTTT
CDR3 protein: CASSLAAPNSPLHF

D gene: .
V gene: TRBV24-1
clone size: .
J gene: TRBJ2-5
CDR3 DNA: TGTGCCACCAGTGACCCCGCACCGGAACCGTGGGGAAAGACCCAGTACTTC
CDR3 protein: CATSDPAPEPWGKTQYF

D gene: .
V gene: TRBV25-1
clone size: .
J gene: TRBJ2-6
CDR3 DNA: TGTGCCAGCAGTGATGTAGGCGATTTTTCCGGGGCCAACGTCCTGACTTTC
CDR3 protein: CASSDVGDFSGANVLTF

D gene: .
V gene: TRBV2
clone size: .
J gene: TRBJ1-1
CDR3 DNA: TGTGCCAGCAGCCGGACAGACACTGAAGCTTTCTTT
CDR3 protein: CASSRTDTEAFF

D gene: TRBD1
V gene: TRBV7-9
clone size: .
J gene: TRBJ1-6
CDR3 DNA: TGTGCCAGCAGCCGAGATCTAACCTACAGTGGGACAGGGAGCTCCTATAATTCACCCCTCCACTTT
CDR3 protein: CASSRDLTYSGTGSSYNSPLHF

D gene: TRBD1
V gene: TRBV12-3/TRBV12-4
clone size: many
J gene: TRBJ1-5
CDR3 DNA: TGTGCCAGCAGTTTCGGGCGACAGGGTTATCAGCCCCAGCATTTT
CDR3 protein: CASSFGRQGYQPQHF

D gene: .
V gene: TRBV10-2
clone size: .
J gene: TRBJ2-7
CDR3 DNA: TGCGCCAGCATATCGGTTCAGGCCTTTGCCCGTGGCCATCGATCCTACGAGCAGTACTTC
CDR3 protein: CASISVQAFARGHRSYEQYF

D gene: TRBD2
V gene: TRBV7-2
clone size: .
J gene: TRBJ2-5
CDR3 DNA: TGTGCCAGCAGCTTAGTGCGGGGGGAAGAGACCCAGTACTTC
CDR3 protein: CASSLVRGEETQYF

D gene: .
V gene: TRBV20-1
clone size: .
J gene: TRBJ1-2
CDR3 DNA: TGCAGTGCCAGTATGGACAATGGCTACACCTTC
CDR3 protein: CSASMDNGYTF

D gene: TRBD1
V gene: TRBV20-1
clone size: .
J gene: TRBJ2-7
CDR3 DNA: TGCAGTGCTAGAGATCCCCGGACAGGGACCTACGAGCAGTACTTC
CDR3 protein: CSARDPRTGTYEQYF

D gene: .
V gene: TRBV15
clone size: .
J gene: TRBJ1-1
CDR3 DNA: TGTGCCACCAGCAGAGATCTAAGGGTTACTGAAGCTTTCTTT
CDR3 protein: CATSRDLRVTEAFF

D gene: .
V gene: TRBV11-2
clone size: many
J gene: TRBJ1-3
CDR3 DNA: TGTGCCAGCAGCTTAAAAAGGGAGCCAGGGTTCTCCTCTGGAAACACCATATATTTT
CDR3 protein: CASSLKREPGFSSGNTIYF

D gene: .
V gene: TRBV7-9
clone size: once
J gene: TRBJ2-7
CDR3 DNA: TGTGCCAGCAGCTCGGCATGGCCCCCTTCCTACGAGCAGTACTTC
CDR3 protein: CASSSAWPPSYEQYF

D gene: .
V gene: TRBV4-2
clone size: .
J gene: TRBJ2-7
CDR3 DNA: TGTGCCAGCTGCCACGACAGAAAGCAGTACTTC
CDR3 protein: CASCHDRKQYF

D gene: TRBD1
V gene: TRBV5-1
clone size: .
J gene: TRBJ2-1
CDR3 DNA: TGCGCCAGCAGCTTGGGTGACAGGGCTGGGAAGAACAATGAGCAGTTCTTC
CDR3 protein: CASSLGDRAGKNNEQFF

D gene: .
V gene: TRBV7-2
clone size: many
J gene: TRBJ1-1
CDR3 DNA: TGTGCCAGCAGCTTAGACAGACAGTATTCTGAAGCTTTCTTT
CDR3 protein: CASSLDRQYSEAFF

D gene: .
V gene: TRBV10-1
clone size: .
J gene: TRBJ1-1
CDR3 DNA: TGCGCCAGCTCTTCGGGGAGGGACACTGAAGCTTTCTTT
CDR3 protein: CASSSGRDTEAFF

D gene: .
V gene: TRBV7-3
clone size: many
J gene: TRBJ2-7
CDR3 DNA: TGTGCCAGCAGCCTTCTCCGATCCTACGAGCAGTACTTC
CDR3 protein: CASSLLRSYEQYF

D gene: TRBD1
V gene: TRBV28
clone size: .
J gene: TRBJ2-3
CDR3 DNA: TGTGCCAGCAGTTTACTAGGACAGGGGGGCTACACAGATACGCAGTATTTT
CDR3 protein: CASSLLGQGGYTDTQYF

D gene: TRBD1
V gene: TRBV5-1
clone size: .
J gene: TRBJ1-1
CDR3 DNA: TGCGCCAGCAGCTTGACGACAGGGTGGGACACTGAAGCTTTCTTT
CDR3 protein: CASSLTTGWDTEAFF

D gene: .
V gene: TRBV2
clone size: .
J gene: TRBJ1-5
CDR3 DNA: TGTGCCAGCAGTGTGGGCGACCGGGATCAGCCCCAGCATTTT
CDR3 protein: CASSVGDRDQPQHF

D gene: .
V gene: TRBV10-3
clone size: .
J gene: TRBJ1-1
CDR3 DNA: TGTGCCATCAGCTTCGACGGGGGGCAAAGCACTGAAGCTTTCTTT
CDR3 protein: CAISFDGGQSTEAFF

D gene: TRBD1
V gene: TRBV13
clone size: .
J gene: TRBJ2-7
CDR3 DNA: TGTGCCAGCAGCTTGGATTTCGACAGGGGGGACTACGAGCAGTACTTC
CDR3 protein: CASSLDFDRGDYEQYF

D gene: TRBD1
V gene: TRBV30
clone size: many
J gene: TRBJ1-1
CDR3 DNA: TGTGCCTGTGACAGGGGGCAGGGCACTGAAGCTTTCTTT
CDR3 protein: CACDRGQGTEAFF

D gene: .
V gene: TRBV6-5
clone size: many
J gene: TRBJ2-5
CDR3 DNA: TGTGCCAGCAGTAGACGGGTCCGAGAGACCCAGTACTTC
CDR3 protein: CASSRRVRETQYF

D gene: TRBD1
V gene: TRBV7-3
clone size: many
J gene: TRBJ2-3
CDR3 DNA: TGTGCCAGCAGCTTTGAGGGGGCGTCGCAGTATTTT
CDR3 protein: CASSFEGASQYF

D gene: .
V gene: TRBV7-9
clone size: many
J gene: TRBJ1-1
CDR3 DNA: TGTGCCAGCAGCTTCTCATTACGGAACACTGAAGCTTTCTTT
CDR3 protein: CASSFSLRNTEAFF

D gene: TRBD1
V gene: TRBV7-3
clone size: many
J gene: TRBJ1-2
CDR3 DNA: TGTGCCAGCAGCTTAGACAGGGAATATGGCTACACCTTC
CDR3 protein: CASSLDREYGYTF

D gene: TRBD1
V gene: TRBV4-1
clone size: .
J gene: TRBJ1-5
CDR3 DNA: TGCGCCAGCAGCCAAGTTGGACAGGCTAGCAATCAGCCCCAGCATTTT
CDR3 protein: CASSQVGQASNQPQHF

D gene: .
V gene: TRBV11-3
clone size: .
J gene: TRBJ1-1
CDR3 DNA: TGTGCCAGCAGCCCAGGAAGGGGCCAGGGGACTGAAGCTTTCTTT
CDR3 protein: CASSPGRGQGTEAFF

D gene: TRBD1
V gene: TRBV5-6
clone size: many
J gene: TRBJ1-2
CDR3 DNA: TGTGCCAGCAGCTCCTGGACAGGGGGAGGCTACACCTTC
CDR3 protein: CASSSWTGGGYTF

D gene: .
V gene: TRBV7-2
clone size: .
J gene: TRBJ1-6
CDR3 DNA: TGTGCCAGCAGGCCAGGGGTAGCTTCACCCCTCCACTTT
CDR3 protein: CASRPGVASPLHF

D gene: TRBD2
V gene: TRBV7-9
clone size: few
J gene: TRBJ2-5
CDR3 DNA: TGCGCCAGCAGCCAAGAAAGGAGACTAGCGGGGGGGCAAGGGACCCAGTACTTC
CDR3 protein: CASSQERRLAGGQGTQYF

D gene: .
V gene: TRBV15
clone size: .
J gene: TRBJ2-7
CDR3 DNA: TGTGCCACCAGCAGAGATCGGGGATTCGAGCAGTACTTC
CDR3 protein: CATSRDRGFEQYF

D gene: TRBD1
V gene: TRBV9
clone size: .
J gene: TRBJ2-1
CDR3 DNA: TGTGCCAGCAGCACCGGGGGACAGGCCTGGGACAATGAGCAGTTCTTC
CDR3 protein: CASSTGGQAWDNEQFF

D gene: TRBD2
V gene: TRBV20-1
clone size: .
J gene: TRBJ2-7
CDR3 DNA: TGCAGTGCTTCCCTATTACTAGCGGGGGGGCCGAAGCAGTACTTC
CDR3 protein: CSASLLLAGGPKQYF

D gene: .
V gene: TRBV20-1
clone size: .
J gene: TRBJ1-2
CDR3 DNA: .
CDR3 protein: CSARGDRTTPGSCFLEKALGYTF

D gene: TRBD1
V gene: TRBV10-1
clone size: .
J gene: TRBJ2-7
CDR3 DNA: TGTGCCATCAGTGAGGTGGACAGGGGCAACGAGCAGTACTTC
CDR3 protein: CAISEVDRGNEQYF

D gene: .
V gene: TRBV9
clone size: .
J gene: TRBJ1-3
CDR3 DNA: TGTGCCAGCTCGGGTAGCTCTGGAAACACCATATATTTT
CDR3 protein: CASSGSSGNTIYF

D gene: TRBD2
V gene: TRBV5-6
clone size: .
J gene: TRBJ2-3
CDR3 DNA: TGTGCCAGCAGCCAAGAGGGACTAGCGGGAACAGATACGCAGTATTTT
CDR3 protein: CASSQEGLAGTDTQYF

D gene: .
V gene: TRBV19
clone size: many
J gene: TRBJ1-2
CDR3 DNA: TGTGCCAGTAGTAAGGCGGCAGGGCTAGTGGGCTACACCTTC
CDR3 protein: CASSKAAGLVGYTF

D gene: .
V gene: TRBV28
clone size: .
J gene: TRBJ2-5
CDR3 DNA: TGTGCCAGCAGGGGCGGCGGGGTCCTCCAAGAGACCCAGTACTTC
CDR3 protein: CASRGGGVLQETQYF

D gene: TRBD2
V gene: TRBV7-2
clone size: .
J gene: TRBJ2-3
CDR3 DNA: TGTGCCAGCAGACCAACTAGCGGCACAGATACGCAGTATTTT
CDR3 protein: CASRPTSGTDTQYF